The 3 T cell receptor beta chains reported below all come from one sample, sequenced in a study of OX40 agonist ivuxolimab in advanced cancers. The table came from immunoSEQ multiplex PCR; TCRdb's copy has only in-frame clones and leaves some out. The sample yields fewer than 80,000 clones, around four fifths seen once. The sequences come from CD4+ or CD8+ T cells sorted from blood, collected in a trial of the OX40 agonist ivuxolimab. These receptors came from an adult with an advanced solid tumor such as melanoma, head and neck, liver or kidney cancer.

V and J are TRBV7-9 and TRBJ2-2; D not certain. Germline V lookup: CDR1 SEHNR, CDR2 FQNEAQ (reference sequence). This CDR3 is 12 amino acids long. This chain's CDR3 is CVAPSNTGELFF. CDR3 coding DNA: TGTGTGGCCCCATCTAACACCGGGGAGCTGTTTTTT.

J is TRBJ2-2 and V is TRBV20-1, with D uncertain. With 8 bases removed from V and 6 bases from J, the gap between germline ends came to 10 bases. The germline gives CDR1 DFQATT, CDR2 SNEGSKA (reference sequence). This CDR3 is built from 11 residues. CDR3 residues: CSTALAGELFF. As DNA, the CDR3 is TGCAGTACCGCCCTCGCCGGGGAGCTGTTTTTT.

The chain couples TRBV28 to TRBJ1-4, with 7 bases that match TRBD1. Trimming took 5 bases from V and 4 from J; bases not matched to a gene: 10. The CDR3 runs 16 residues. Per the germline V gene, CDR1 is MDHEN and CDR2 is SYDVKM. CDR3 in DNA: TGTGCCAGCAGTGGGGATAACGGGACAGATAATGAAAAACTGTTTTTT. Amino acids: CASSGDNGTDNEKLFF.